A single sample gave rise to the 31 T cell receptor beta chains below, sequenced in a study of shared clonotypes between healthy human individuals. Assay used: immunoSEQ multiplex PCR; TCRdb lists only in-frame clones, some missing. In the table there are about 2.4 million clones, around nine tenths of which are singletons. The sample taken for sequencing was naive CD4+ T cells sorted from blood. Specified subset: CD45RA+ positively selected. Source of these receptors: a man aged 18-30 years in good health.

The J gene is TRBJ2-1, the V gene TRBV7-2, with 7 positions matching TRBD2. Germline V gene lookup returns CDR1 SGHTA and CDR2 FQGNSA. This CDR3 contains 16 residues. The V segment lost 1 base and the J segment 6 bases; nucleotides outside the gene matches: 9. The CDR3, as DNA: TGTGCCAGCAGCTTAGAGGGGACTAACGCCGGCAATGAGCAGTTCTTC. It translates to CASSLEGTNAGNEQFF.

V and J are TRBV5-1 and TRBJ2-1; TRBD2 agrees at 7 bases. Trimming cost V 0 bases and J 1 base; bases outside gene matches: 7. This CDR3 spans 17 amino acids. CDR1 is SGHRS, CDR2 YFSETQ, per germline. The DNA for the CDR3 is TGCGCCAGCAGCTTGGGCCCCCCTAGCGGATCCTACAATGAGCAGTTCTTC. This gives the protein CASSLGPPSGSYNEQFF.

V gene TRBV4-1 combines with J gene TRBJ2-3; the match to TRBD2 covers 13 bases. The CDR3 is 18 residues long. J gave up 0 bases and V 2 bases, and 5 bases lay outside the gene matches. Looked up from germline, CDR1 is MGHRA and CDR2 is YSYEKL. The chain's CDR3 is CASSQSTSGGASTDTQYF. CDR3 DNA sequence: TGCGCCAGCAGCCAATCCACTAGCGGGGGGGCAAGCACAGATACGCAGTATTTT.

This clone appeared a single time. V usage is TRBV30 and J usage is TRBJ2-3; 7 nucleotides agree with TRBD1. Germline CDR1 is GTSNPN and CDR2 is SVGIG (reference sequence). CDR3 length equals 16 residues. J gave up 1 base and V 4 bases, and 11 bases lay outside the gene matches. The CDR3 loop is CAWNPKTGKGTDTQYF. The CDR3 DNA sequence: TGTGCCTGGAATCCCAAGACAGGGAAAGGCACAGATACGCAGTATTTT.

The genes are TRBV19 and TRBJ2-6; possibly TRBD1 for D (6 bases). The CDR3 covers 16 residues. CDR1 and CDR2 from the germline V gene are LNHDA and SQIVND (reference sequence). V lost 6 bases and J lost 0, with 12 bases in between. The CDR3 reads CASRGTHNSGANVLTF. CDR3 nucleotide sequence: TGTGCCAGTAGAGGGACACATAACTCTGGGGCCAACGTCCTGACTTTC.

The count of this clone is one. For the CDR3, the DNA is TGTGCCAGCAGCTTAGTTCGAACGCCCAACATGAACACTGAAGCTTTCTTT. This codes for CASSLVRTPNMNTEAFF. The J gene is TRBJ1-1, the V gene TRBV7-8, with D unresolved. This CDR3 has 17 amino acids. Germline CDR1 reads SGHVS; CDR2 reads FQNEAQ. V gave up 1 base and J gave up 0 bases, with 15 bases separating them. Full variable domain (missing parts from reference TRBV7-8 and TRBJ1-1): GAGVSQSPRYKVAKRGQDVALRCDPISGHVSLFWYQQALGQGPEFLTYFQNEAQLDKSGLPSDRFFAERPEGSVSTLKIQRTQQEDSAVYLCASSLVRTPNMNTEAFFGQGTRLTVV.

J is TRBJ1-1 and V is TRBV7-2; D not certain. CDR1 and CDR2 from the germline V gene are SGHTA and FQGNSA. This CDR3 contains 15 residues. V shed 6 bases and J shed 2 bases, with 16 bases lying between them. In DNA form, the CDR3 reads TGTGCCAGCAGATACCCAGGAGGACGAAACACTGAAGCTTTCTTT. Amino acids: CASRYPGGRNTEAFF.

The gene calls are TRBV6-1 and TRBJ2-7; the match to TRBD2 covers 7 bases. CDR1 and CDR2 from the germline V gene are MNHNS and SASEGT. The ends lost 2 bases at V and 0 bases at J; junction bases unmatched: 4. The CDR3 extends over 15 amino acids. CDR3 protein: CASSERTGGSYEQYF. The DNA of the CDR3 is TGTGCCAGCAGTGAAAGGACGGGAGGCTCCTACGAGCAGTACTTC.

This chain links TRBV2 with TRBJ1-2; D unclear. CDR1 and CDR2 from the germline V gene are SNHLY and FYNNEI. V was shortened by 5 bases and J by 4 bases, with 8 bases between the two germline ends. This CDR3 has 12 residues. CDR3 DNA sequence: TGTGCCAGCAGTTTGGGTACCTATGGCTACACCTTC. As protein: CASSLGTYGYTF.

V gene TRBV28 combines with J gene TRBJ2-5; D call uncertain. Looked up from germline, CDR1 is MDHEN and CDR2 is SYDVKM. This CDR3 has 14 residues. V was pared by 5 bases and J by 2 bases, with 12 bases between. CDR3 protein: CASSAGPRQETQYF. CDR3 nucleotide sequence: TGTGCCAGCAGTGCTGGACCGAGACAAGAGACCCAGTACTTC.

The CDR3: CATSRDRVRSPGANVLTF. The CDR3 nucleotides read TGTGCCACCAGCAGAGATCGAGTGAGGTCCCCTGGGGCCAACGTCCTGACTTTC. The gene calls are TRBV15 and TRBJ2-6, with unresolved D. CDR3 length equals 18 residues. Trimming took off 0 bases at V and 2 bases at J, with 14 bases between the two ends. Germline V gene lookup returns CDR1 LNHNV and CDR2 YYDKDF (reference sequence).

J is TRBJ1-2 and V is TRBV6-5, with D unclear. With 0 bases removed from V and 7 bases from J, the gap between germline ends came to 12 bases. The CDR3 runs 14 residues. The germline V gene encodes CDR1 MNHEY and CDR2 SVGAGI. This CDR3 is CASSYSTSRSGYTF. CDR3 nucleotide sequence: TGTGCCAGCAGTTACTCGACATCACGCAGTGGCTACACCTTC.

The genes are TRBV5-8 and TRBJ2-7, with TRBD1 matching 8 bases. The germline V gene encodes CDR1 SGHTS and CDR2 YDEGEE. Trimming took 0 bases from V and 8 from J; bases not matched to a gene: 4. The CDR3 extends over 13 amino acids. The DNA for the CDR3 is TGTGCCAGCAGCTTGGAACAGGGGGGAAAGCAGTACTTC. It is translated as CASSLEQGGKQYF.

This chain links TRBV7-2 with TRBJ2-1, with 8 bases aligning to TRBD2. This CDR3 comprises 15 residues. V shed 5 bases and J 6 bases; nucleotides not matched to a gene: 9. Germline CDR1 is SGHTA and CDR2 is FQGNSA. The CDR3: CASSPTGGPGNEQFF. Here the CDR3 DNA reads TGTGCCAGCAGCCCGACGGGAGGGCCAGGCAATGAGCAGTTCTTC.

V usage is TRBV27 and J usage is TRBJ1-1, with TRBD1 as a possible D gene (6 bases). Germline CDR1 is MNHEY and CDR2 is SMNVEV (reference sequence). Trimming left V 3 bases short and J 1 base short, with 15 bases between. There are 16 residues in the CDR3. CDR3 nucleotide sequence: TGTGCCAGCAGTTTGGGGGCGACAAACCCGAACACTGAAGCTTTCTTT. Amino acids: CASSLGATNPNTEAFF.

This clone has more than one count but fewer than ten. The chain links TRBV19 to TRBJ1-2; no reliable D call. This CDR3 is 14 amino acids long. CDR1 and CDR2 from the germline V gene are LNHDA and SQIVND (reference sequence). The V and J ends lost 5 bases and 9 bases respectively, with 19 bases between them. CDR3 protein: CASSPLDQVGSYTF. In DNA form, the CDR3 reads TGTGCCAGTAGTCCCTTGGACCAGGTTGGTAGCTACACCTTC.

The chain's CDR3 is CASSLATVTEAFF. The CDR3 region has the DNA TGCGCCAGCAGCTTGGCCACAGTCACTGAAGCTTTCTTT. This chain links TRBV5-1 with TRBJ1-1; D ambiguous. Deletions cut 0 bases from V and 4 bases from J, with 7 bases between. The CDR3 is 13 amino acids. Germline V gives CDR1 SGHRS, CDR2 YFSETQ.

This clone was recorded once. The CDR3 coding sequence is TGCGCCAGCAGCCAAGATGGCGCGGGGAGCTCTGGAAACACCATATATTTT. It is translated as CASSQDGAGSSGNTIYF. The chain uses TRBV4-3 and TRBJ1-3; D gene unclear. The germline V and J ends were trimmed by 0 bases and 0 bases, with 12 bases remaining between them. This CDR3 has 17 residues. Germline values: CDR1 LGHNA, CDR2 YSLEER.

The rearrangement uses TRBV30 and TRBJ1-2; D possibly corresponds to TRBD1 (6 bases). Trimming removed 8 bases from V and 0 bases from J, with 10 bases in between. Germline V lookup: CDR1 GTSNPN, CDR2 SVGIG (reference sequence). The CDR3 extends over 12 amino acids. CDR3 protein: CAMDSPNYGYTF. The CDR3 nucleotides read TGTGCCATGGACAGCCCTAACTATGGCTACACCTTC.

The gene calls are TRBV2 and TRBJ1-1, with D uncertain. There are 12 residues in the CDR3. Germline CDR1 and CDR2: SNHLY and FYNNEI. V was trimmed by 4 bases and J by 7 bases, leaving 10 bases between them. CDR3 residues: CASSGGTLEAFF. CDR3 nucleotides: TGTGCCAGCAGTGGGGGAACGCTTGAAGCTTTCTTT.

J is TRBJ1-4 and V is TRBV30, with 7 bases fitting TRBD1. CDR3 length: 14 amino acids. V was clipped by 2 bases and J by 16 bases; unmatched bases: 16. Per germline, CDR1 GTSNPN and CDR2 SVGIG (reference sequence). CDR3: CAWSSTGTKEPGFF. CDR3 in DNA: TGTGCCTGGAGTTCGACAGGGACCAAGGAGCCGGGGTTTTTT.

The J gene is TRBJ1-2, the V gene TRBV7-8; D unresolved. The germline V and J ends were trimmed by 1 base and 2 bases, with 8 bases remaining between them. CDR3 length: 14 amino acids. Germline values: CDR1 SGHVS, CDR2 FQNEAQ. CDR3 region: CASSLEAQNYGYTF. CDR3 DNA sequence: TGTGCCAGCAGCTTAGAGGCCCAGAACTATGGCTACACCTTC.

A note on this clone: Its ends do not fully match the called genes, so a read error is possible. The chain has TRBV7-7 and TRBJ2-2; maybe TRBD1 (6 bases). CDR3 length: 16 amino acids. The germline V gene encodes CDR1 SSHAT and CDR2 FNYEAQ (reference sequence). DNA of the CDR3: TGTGCTAGCAGCCCCCGGGACACACTGAACACCGGGGAGCTGTTTTTT. Residues: CASSPRDTLNTGELFF.

The chain carries TRBV5-4 and TRBJ2-2; D perhaps matches TRBD2 (7 bases). This CDR3 region has 17 residues. V was clipped by 5 bases and J by 0 bases, with 17 bases between them. From germline, CDR1 is SGHNT and CDR2 YYREEE (reference sequence). The CDR3: CASRSGGGQTNTGELFF. Here the CDR3 DNA reads TGTGCCAGCAGATCGGGGGGCGGACAGACGAACACCGGGGAGCTGTTTTTT.

As regards this clone: Mismatch with germline at one junction end may stem from a read error. This chain connects TRBV5-1 to TRBJ2-1, with D unclear. The CDR3 loop spans 13 amino acids. Germline CDR1 is SGHRS and CDR2 is YFSETQ. CDR3 region: CASSLDQLDKLIF. CDR3 DNA: TGCGCCAGCAGCTTGGATCAACTGGATAAGTTGATCTTC.

This sequence joins TRBV9 and TRBJ2-7, with TRBD2 matching 14 bases. The V and J ends lost 0 bases and 5 bases, in that order; junction bases with no gene match: 16. This CDR3 contains 20 residues. The germline V gene has CDR1 SGDLS and CDR2 YYNGEE. This CDR3 is CASSVDNRLAGGPRFHEQYF. Written as DNA, the CDR3 is TGTGCCAGCAGCGTAGATAACAGACTAGCGGGAGGGCCACGATTTCACGAGCAGTACTTC.

V gene TRBV19 combines with J gene TRBJ1-2; D is undetermined. The V gene lost 5 bases and the J gene lost 0 bases, with 13 bases spanning the gap. This CDR3 has 15 residues. Germline CDR1 reads LNHDA; CDR2 reads SQIVND (reference sequence). CDR3 sequence reads: CASSPRSSTNYGYTF. In DNA, the CDR3 is TGTGCCAGTAGTCCCCGGTCCAGTACTAACTATGGCTACACCTTC.

This chain joins TRBV2 and TRBJ2-4; a weak D match, TRBD2 (5 bases). The V gene lost 8 bases and the J gene lost 0 bases, with 8 bases spanning the gap. The CDR3 covers 13 residues. Germline CDR1 is SNHLY and CDR2 is FYNNEI. The DNA for the CDR3 is TGTGCCAGCTCAGCGGTAGCCAAAAACATTCAGTACTTC. Its translation is CASSAVAKNIQYF. Looking up the rest from reference TRBV2 and TRBJ2-4 gives the full variable domain: EPEVTQTPSHQVTQMGQEVILRCVPISNHLYFYWYRQILGQKVEFLVSFYNNEISEKSEIFDDQFSVERPDGSNFTLKIRSTKLEDSAMYFCASSAVAKNIQYFGAGTRLSVL.

The chain carries TRBV19 and TRBJ2-7, with 7 bases lining up with TRBD1. V was pared by 1 base and J by 0 bases, with 3 bases of the junction left unmatched. Germline V gene sequence: CDR1 LNHDA, CDR2 SQIVND (reference sequence). The CDR3 totals 15 residues. In nucleotides, the CDR3 is TGTGCCAGTAGTATAGGACAGGGCGACTCCTACGAGCAGTACTTC. It translates to CASSIGQGDSYEQYF.

This chain links TRBV28 with TRBJ2-3; D is possibly TRBD2 (5 bases). Per germline, CDR1 MDHEN and CDR2 SYDVKM. The germline V and J ends were trimmed by 3 bases and 2 bases, with 24 bases remaining between them. The CDR3 is 19 residues long. CDR3 nucleotides: TGTGCCAGCAGTTTCTTTTGGGAGTCGGATGTTCCCCCCACAGATACGCAGTATTTT. It translates to CASSFFWESDVPPTDTQYF. Drawing the rest from reference TRBV28 and TRBJ2-3, the complete variable domain is DVKVTQSSRYLVKRTGEKVFLECVQDMDHENMFWYRQDPGLGLRLIYFSYDVKMKEKGDIPEGYSVSREKKERFSLILESASTNQTSMYLCASSFFWESDVPPTDTQYFGPGTRLTVL.

The V call is TRBV5-1, the J call TRBJ2-2; D is unclear. V lost 0 bases to trimming and J lost 1 base, with 10 bases between them. CDR3 length: 16 amino acids. CDR1 is SGHRS, CDR2 YFSETQ, per germline. As DNA, the CDR3 is TGCGCCAGCAGCTTGGATCCGAGTCTGAACACCGGGGAGCTGTTTTTT. Protein: CASSLDPSLNTGELFF.